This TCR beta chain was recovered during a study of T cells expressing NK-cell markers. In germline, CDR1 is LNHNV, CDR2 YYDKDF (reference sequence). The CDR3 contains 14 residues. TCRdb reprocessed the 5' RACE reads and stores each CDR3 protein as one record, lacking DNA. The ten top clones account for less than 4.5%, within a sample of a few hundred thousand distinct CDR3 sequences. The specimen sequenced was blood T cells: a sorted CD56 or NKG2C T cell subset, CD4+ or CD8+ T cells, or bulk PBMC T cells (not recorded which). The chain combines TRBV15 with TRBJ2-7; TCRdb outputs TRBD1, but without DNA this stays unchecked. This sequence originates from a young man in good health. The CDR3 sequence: CATSRDRGAKGQYF.